The clone carrying this T cell receptor beta chain was seen only a few times. What it binds is not known. The assay was immunoSEQ multiplex PCR, and TCRdb's table has in-frame clones only and misses some. This table holds tens of thousands of clones, around 81% found once. The data are from a study of radiotherapy plus CTLA-4 blockade in lung cancer. With ipilimumab providing CTLA-4 blockade, focal radiation was administered to patients who had chemo-refractory metastatic non-small-cell lung cancer. Overall study findings and caveats: Expansion of tumor-derived TCR clones was observed in blood after radiotherapy plus ipilimumab.

Germline V CDR1 and CDR2: MNHNS, SASEGT. V lost 6 bases and J lost 3; bases outside the gene matches: 6. The CDR3 is 14 residues long. The receptor comes from a human donor with non-small cell lung cancer whose response to radiotherapy plus ipilimumab could not be evaluated. Some clones in this sample may be carry-over from other donors' samples. The sample consisted of peripheral blood, taken from a patient treated with radiotherapy plus ipilimumab. The chain is built from TRBV6-1 and TRBJ2-7; TRBD1 matches 9 bases. CDR3 region: CASRKPGQGYEQYF. Here the CDR3 DNA reads TGTGCCAGCAGAAAACCGGGACAGGGCTACGAGCAGTACTTC.